This T cell receptor (beta chain) is drawn from a study of T-cell reconstitution after alpha-beta-depleted transplantation in children (TCRdb year 2016). For the wider study: The study quantitatively tracked T-cell immune reconstitution after TCRalphabeta/CD19-depleted allogeneic hematopoietic cell transplantation in children using TCR repertoire profiling.

The table lists this clonotype with many counts. Its recognized antigen is unknown. One base away there is no much larger clone; base qualities are not given. The protocol used for the library was PCR. The run used an Illumina HiSeq 2500. TCR libraries were prepared with molecular barcoding, using unique molecular identifiers to normalize TCRbeta repertoire quantification. TCRdb reprocessed the public reads (quality trimming at Q25 with fastp, clone calling with MiXCR) and kept in-frame beta chains. Every entry covers one CDR3 protein and lists the most common genes and DNA from its rows. The sample contains 150,000 to 250,000 distinct CDR3 sequences, just under 6.5% of them found a single time. Roughly 4.7% of the sample belongs to the ten largest clones. The investigation overall reported the following: The high TCRbeta diversity at day 60 in some patients was ascribed to recipient T cells and intrathymic progenitors that had survived conditioning. The apparently early recovery of alphabetaT-cell counts about two months after transplant reportedly depended on only several hundred rapidly expanded clones that came from non-depleted graft cells. Over the following months the frequencies of hyperexpanded clones went down, and after one year T-cell counts and TCRbeta diversity were mostly credited to newly produced T cells.

Per the publication, the treatment or condition label means: allogeneic hematopoietic cell transplantation with graft depleted of TCRalphabeta T cells and CD19 B cells. TCRalphabeta/CD19-depleted allogeneic hematopoietic cell grafts were given to the transplant recipients, all of whom were children. This material consisted of PBMCs, taken before TCRalphabeta/CD19-depleted stem cell transplant. The receptor comes from a girl under three years old with combined immunodeficiency, due to receive a stem cell transplant.

The CDR3 protein is CASRAVRYNEQFF. The DNA reads TGTGCCAGCAGAGCAGTACGATACAATGAGCAGTTCTTC. The chain links TRBV12-3 or TRBV12-4 with TRBJ2-1; the D gene cannot be resolved reliably. V gives up 6 bases and J gives up 4 bases, and the segment between their germline ends measures 10 bases. The CDR3 spans 13 residues, from the cysteine through the phenylalanine. Only the CDR3 DNA stays, 39 bases, in frame from base 1.